This T cell receptor beta chain was documented in a study of OX40 agonist ivuxolimab in advanced cancers. About the research overall: The dose-escalation cohort was over 65% male, with a mean age of 60 years, ranging about 23 to 80. Three patients responded partially, comprising one with hepatocellular carcinoma and two with cutaneous melanoma.

CDR1 is SGHNT and CDR2 is YYREEE in the germline V gene (reference sequence). V shed 7 bases, J shed 1 base, and the junction held 9 bases outside the gene matches. This CDR3 comprises 15 residues. Data came from immunoSEQ multiplex PCR; TCRdb stores just in-frame clones and leaves some out. The sample contains approximately 40,000 clones, about four fifths of which appear only once. The chain couples TRBV5-4 to TRBJ2-7; 9 bases agree with TRBD1. This TCR was sampled from an adult with an advanced solid tumor such as melanoma, head and neck, liver or kidney cancer. The source was CD4+ or CD8+ T cells sorted from blood, collected in a trial of the OX40 agonist ivuxolimab. CDR3 region: CASAFQGQGSYEQYF. In DNA, the CDR3 is TGTGCCAGCGCCTTCCAAGGACAGGGGTCCTACGAGCAGTACTTC.